The clone carrying this T cell receptor (beta chain) appeared a few times. Its specificity is unknown. Before being chosen for sequencing, patients had shown CD8+CD57+ cell expansion by flow cytometry. With no exception, the patients had severe acquired aplastic anemia. Patients were therapy-naive when their blood was sampled. TCR beta VDJ and CDR3 were profiled, and genomic DNA was the template. TCRdb fed the reads into MiXCR, producing one record per CDR3 protein. The table lists about 120,000 distinct CDR3 sequences, about 50% of them singletons. The data stem from a study of CD8+CD57+ T cells in acquired aplastic anemia. Study-wide background: Recorded DNA amounts for sorted CD4+ and CD8+ cells had an average of about 3 ug. Study findings and constraints: Nearly 30 CD8+ CDR3 sequences were shared between patients and controls.

The CDR3 consists of 13 residues. Germline V CDR1 and CDR2: SQVTM, ANQGSEA. V lost 6 bases, J lost 2 bases, and 7 bases stayed unmatched. The sequence came from a human donor with aplastic anemia. Material for sequencing was sorted CD4+, CD8+, or CD8+CD57+ T cells (not recorded which) from PBMCs. This chain links TRBV29-1 with TRBJ2-7, with 7 bases lining up with TRBD2. This chain's CDR3 is CSVYGEGPYEQYF. The CDR3 DNA sequence: TGCAGCGTGTACGGGGAGGGCCCCTACGAGCAGTACTTC.